These 13 T cell receptor beta chains came from one sample sequenced in a study of CD8+ T cells in alopecia areata. Sequencing templates came from extracted RNA that was reverse transcribed into cDNA. The repertoire was sequenced with immunoSEQ multiplex PCR; TCRdb's copy has only in-frame clones and lacks some. The table records around 210,000 clones, 55% to 70% of them present only once. The treatment denotes: oral pan-JAK inhibitor, 5-10 mg twice daily. Sample: CD4+ T cells sorted from blood, taken at week 4, from a patient treated with tofacitinib. These receptor sequences come from a human donor with alopecia areata.

This clone has only a few counts. The sample carries other DNA sequences with the same CDR3. The chain combines TRBV6-5 with TRBJ2-5; D possibly corresponds to TRBD2 (5 bases). The germline V gene has CDR1 MNHEY and CDR2 SVGAGI. The CDR3 totals 11 residues. Trimming removed 6 bases from V and 5 bases from J, with 7 bases in between. In DNA form, the CDR3 reads TGTGCCAGCAGGCGCGGGGAGACCCAGTACTTC. It encodes CASRRGETQYF.

The rearrangement uses TRBV29-1 and TRBJ2-7; D ambiguous. From germline, CDR1 is SQVTM and CDR2 ANQGSEA. The CDR3 is 11 amino acids. The V gene lost 4 bases and the J gene lost 1 base, with 5 bases spanning the gap. The CDR3 DNA reads as TGCAGCGTTGCACAGTCCTACGAGCAGTACTTC. It translates to CSVAQSYEQYF.

A note on this clone: A junction boundary mismatches the germline segment, possibly from a read error. The genes are TRBV29-1 and TRBJ1-1, with a tentative D call TRBD1 (5 bases). Germline assignment: CDR1 SQVTM and CDR2 ANQGSEA. The CDR3 loop spans 13 amino acids. The CDR3 spells CSAEQLQGTEAFF. The CDR3, as DNA: TGCAGCGCTGAACAGCTTCAGGGAACTGAAGCTTTCTTT.

The chain carries TRBV9 and TRBJ1-2; 9 nucleotides agree with TRBD1. In germline, CDR1 is SGDLS, CDR2 YYNGEE. J gave up 4 bases and V 2 bases, and 9 bases lay outside the gene matches. The CDR3 runs to 16 residues. The CDR3 sequence: CASSVVPGQGIYGYTF. In DNA form, the CDR3 reads TGTGCCAGCAGCGTTGTACCGGGACAGGGAATCTATGGCTACACCTTC.

DNA for the CDR3: TGTGCCACGAGGACAGGGCATAACTATGGCTACACCTTC. This codes for CATRTGHNYGYTF. The chain links TRBV5-4 to TRBJ1-2; TRBD1 matches at 8 bases. The trim removed 9 bases at V and 1 base at J, leaving 5 bases unmatched. Germline lookup yields CDR1 SGHNT and CDR2 YYREEE (reference sequence). CDR3 length equals 13 residues.

This chain uses TRBV5-6 with TRBJ2-1; 8 bases match TRBD2. The junction had 11 bases not matched to a gene; V was cut back by 6 bases and J by 6 bases. From germline, CDR1 is SGHDT and CDR2 YYEEEE. The CDR3 is made up of 15 amino acids. CDR3 sequence (DNA): TGTGCCAGCACCTCTGGAACACTAGCGGCCAATGAGCAGTTCTTC. It is translated as CASTSGTLAANEQFF.

This clone showed up just a few times. The chain recombines TRBV29-1 with TRBJ2-5; tentatively, D is TRBD2 (5 bases). This CDR3 region has 12 residues. Looked up from germline, CDR1 is SQVTM and CDR2 is ANQGSEA. Trimming left V 4 bases short and J 8 bases short, with 14 bases between. For the CDR3, the DNA is TGCAGCGTTGCCCCCGAAGGAGGAACCCAGTACTTC. Its translation: CSVAPEGGTQYF.

The chain couples TRBV30 to TRBJ2-2; D gene uncertain. Germline values: CDR1 GTSNPN, CDR2 SVGIG (reference sequence). Between the trimmed V and J ends, which lost 0 bases and 6 bases, there was a span of 8 bases. CDR3 length equals 13 residues. CDR3 residues: CAWSVQSAGELFF. CDR3 sequence (DNA): TGTGCCTGGAGTGTACAAAGCGCCGGGGAGCTGTTTTTT.

The chain has TRBV29-1 and TRBJ2-5; TRBD2 matches at 8 bases. This CDR3 has 14 amino acids. The germline V gene has CDR1 SQVTM and CDR2 ANQGSEA. The V gene end was trimmed by 3 bases and the J gene end by 0 bases; junction bases not matched to a gene: 3. In DNA form, the CDR3 reads TGCAGCGTTGATTTGCGGGGGGACCAAGAGACCCAGTACTTC. As protein: CSVDLRGDQETQYF. Variable domain in full (rest from reference TRBV29-1 and TRBJ2-5): SAVISQKPSRDICQRGTSLTIQCQVDSQVTMMFWYRQQPGQSLTLIATANQGSEATYESGFVIDKFPISRPNLTFSTLTVSNMSPEDSSIYLCSVDLRGDQETQYFGPGTRLLVL.

The rearrangement joins TRBV25-1 to TRBJ2-7; no clear D gene. The CDR3 is 15 amino acids. Germline-derived CDR1 and CDR2 are MGHDK and SYGVNS. V was pared by 2 bases and J by 2 bases, with 13 bases between. The CDR3 loop is CASSELAIGPYEQYF. The CDR3 coding sequence is TGTGCCAGCAGTGAACTGGCGATAGGACCCTACGAGCAGTACTTC.

This clone was picked up a small number of times. The CDR3 nucleotides read TGCAGCGTCTTCGAATCTGGAAACACCATATATTTT. It specifies CSVFESGNTIYF. J is TRBJ1-3 and V is TRBV29-1, with D unclear. The CDR3 has 12 residues. Looked up from germline, CDR1 is SQVTM and CDR2 is ANQGSEA. Trimming stripped 6 bases from V and 1 base from J, with 7 bases between.

The V gene is TRBV5-4, the J gene TRBJ1-3, with D maybe TRBD1 (6 bases). The CDR3 length is 10 residues. CDR1 and CDR2 from the germline V gene are SGHNT and YYREEE (reference sequence). Trimming left V 6 bases short and J 11 bases short, with 9 bases between. The CDR3 spells CASTSGAIYF. The CDR3 bases are TGTGCCAGCACCTCAGGGGCCATATATTTT.

V usage is TRBV7-2 and J usage is TRBJ2-7; TRBD1 matches 8 bases. The CDR3 totals 14 residues. The V gene's germline CDR1 is SGHTA and CDR2 FQGNSA. After removal of 1 base from V and 6 bases from J, the junction contained 5 bases not matched to a gene. The CDR3 loop reads CASSLDRDRSEQYF. The CDR3 nucleotides read TGTGCCAGCAGCTTAGACCGGGACAGGTCCGAGCAGTACTTC.